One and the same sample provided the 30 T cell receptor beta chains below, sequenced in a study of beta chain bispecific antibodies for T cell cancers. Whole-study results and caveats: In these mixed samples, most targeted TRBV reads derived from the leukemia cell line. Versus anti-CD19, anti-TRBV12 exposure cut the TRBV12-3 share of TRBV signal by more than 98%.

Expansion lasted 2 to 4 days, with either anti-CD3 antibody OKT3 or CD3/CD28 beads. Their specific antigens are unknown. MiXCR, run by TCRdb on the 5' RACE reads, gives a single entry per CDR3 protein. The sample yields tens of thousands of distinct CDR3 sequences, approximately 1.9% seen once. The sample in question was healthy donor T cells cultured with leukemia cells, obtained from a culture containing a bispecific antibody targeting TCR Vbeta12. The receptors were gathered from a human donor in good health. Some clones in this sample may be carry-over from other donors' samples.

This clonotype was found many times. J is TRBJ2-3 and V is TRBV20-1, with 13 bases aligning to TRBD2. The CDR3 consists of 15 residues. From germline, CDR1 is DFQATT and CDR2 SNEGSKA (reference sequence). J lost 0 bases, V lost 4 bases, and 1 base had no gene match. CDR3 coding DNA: TGCAGTGCTAAGGGACTAGCGGGGAGCACAGATACGCAGTATTTT. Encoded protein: CSAKGLAGSTDTQYF.

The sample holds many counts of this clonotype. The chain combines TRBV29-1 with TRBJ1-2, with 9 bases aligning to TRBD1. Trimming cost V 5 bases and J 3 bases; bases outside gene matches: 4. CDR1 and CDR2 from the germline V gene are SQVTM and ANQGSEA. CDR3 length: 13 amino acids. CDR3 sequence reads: CSVRDRADYGYTF. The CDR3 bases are TGCAGCGTTAGGGACAGGGCTGACTATGGCTACACCTTC.

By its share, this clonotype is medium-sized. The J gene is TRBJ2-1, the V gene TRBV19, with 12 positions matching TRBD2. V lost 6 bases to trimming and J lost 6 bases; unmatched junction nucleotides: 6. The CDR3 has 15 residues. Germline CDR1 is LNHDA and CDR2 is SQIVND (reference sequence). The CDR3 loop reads CASRYTSGGFNEQFF. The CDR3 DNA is TGTGCCAGTAGATATACTAGCGGGGGGTTCAATGAGCAGTTCTTC.

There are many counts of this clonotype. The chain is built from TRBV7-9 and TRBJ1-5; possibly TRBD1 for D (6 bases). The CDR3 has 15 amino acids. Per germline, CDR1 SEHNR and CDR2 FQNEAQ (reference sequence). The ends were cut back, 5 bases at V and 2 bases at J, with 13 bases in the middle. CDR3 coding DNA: TGTGCCAGCAGCCCGGGGACAATCGGCAATCAGCCCCAGCATTTT. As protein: CASSPGTIGNQPQHF.

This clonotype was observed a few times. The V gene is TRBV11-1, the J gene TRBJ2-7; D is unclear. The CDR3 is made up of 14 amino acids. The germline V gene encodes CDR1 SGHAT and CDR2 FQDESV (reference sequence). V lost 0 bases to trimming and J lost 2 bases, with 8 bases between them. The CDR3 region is CASSLARQAYEQYF. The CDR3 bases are TGTGCCAGCAGCTTAGCGCGGCAGGCCTACGAGCAGTACTTC.

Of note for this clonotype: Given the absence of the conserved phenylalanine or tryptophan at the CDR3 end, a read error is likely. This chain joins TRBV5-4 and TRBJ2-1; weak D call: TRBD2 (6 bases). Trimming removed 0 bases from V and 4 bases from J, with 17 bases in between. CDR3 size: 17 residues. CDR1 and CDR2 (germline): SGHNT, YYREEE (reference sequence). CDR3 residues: CASSLDMLRGAYNEQFL. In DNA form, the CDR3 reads TGTGCCAGCAGCTTGGACATGCTGCGGGGCGCATACAATGAGCAGTTCCTC.

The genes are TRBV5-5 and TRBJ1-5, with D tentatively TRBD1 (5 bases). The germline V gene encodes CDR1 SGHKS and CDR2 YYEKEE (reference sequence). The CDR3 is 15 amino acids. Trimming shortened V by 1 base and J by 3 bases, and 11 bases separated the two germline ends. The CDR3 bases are TGTGCCAGCAGCTTGACTGGGGGTGACAATCAGCCCCAGCATTTT. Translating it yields CASSLTGGDNQPQHF.

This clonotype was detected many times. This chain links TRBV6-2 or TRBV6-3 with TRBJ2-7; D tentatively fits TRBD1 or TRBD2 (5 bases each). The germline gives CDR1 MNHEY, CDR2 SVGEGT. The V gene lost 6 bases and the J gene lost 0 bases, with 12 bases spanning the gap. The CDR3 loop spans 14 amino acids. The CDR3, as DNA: TGTGCCAGCAGCCCGGGACGGAACTCCTACGAGCAGTACTTC. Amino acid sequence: CASSPGRNSYEQYF.

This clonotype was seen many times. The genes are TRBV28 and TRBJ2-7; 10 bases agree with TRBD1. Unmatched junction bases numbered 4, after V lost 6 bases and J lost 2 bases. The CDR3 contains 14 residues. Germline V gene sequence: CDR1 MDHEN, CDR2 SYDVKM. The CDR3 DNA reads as TGTGCCAGCAGCGAAGGACAGGGGGCCTACGAGCAGTACTTC. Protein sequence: CASSEGQGAYEQYF.

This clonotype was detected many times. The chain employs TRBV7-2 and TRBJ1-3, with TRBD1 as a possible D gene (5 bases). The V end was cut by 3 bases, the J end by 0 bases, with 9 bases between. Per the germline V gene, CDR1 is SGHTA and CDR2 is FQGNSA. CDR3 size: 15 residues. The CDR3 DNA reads TGTGCCAGCAGCTTGGGACGGGCCTCTGGAAACACCATATATTTT. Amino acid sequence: CASSLGRASGNTIYF.

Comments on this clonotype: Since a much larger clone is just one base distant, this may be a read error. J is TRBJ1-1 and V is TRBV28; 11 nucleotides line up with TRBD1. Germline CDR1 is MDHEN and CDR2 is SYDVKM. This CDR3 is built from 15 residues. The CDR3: CASSLGDRGDTEAYF. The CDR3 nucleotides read TGTGCCAGCAGTTTAGGGGACAGGGGGGACACTGAAGCTTACTTT.

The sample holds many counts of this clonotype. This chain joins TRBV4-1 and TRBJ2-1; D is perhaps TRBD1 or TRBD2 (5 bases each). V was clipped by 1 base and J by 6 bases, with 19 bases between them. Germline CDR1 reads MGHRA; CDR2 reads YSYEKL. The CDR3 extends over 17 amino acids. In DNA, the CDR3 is TGCGCCAGCAGCCAAGGGGACGGTACCCCTCCTGGCAATGAGCAGTTCTTC. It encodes CASSQGDGTPPGNEQFF.

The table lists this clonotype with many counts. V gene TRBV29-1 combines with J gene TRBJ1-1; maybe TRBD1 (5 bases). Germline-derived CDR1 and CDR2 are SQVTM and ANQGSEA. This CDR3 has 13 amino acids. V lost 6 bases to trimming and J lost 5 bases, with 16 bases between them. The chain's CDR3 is CSVGFGGRTEAFF. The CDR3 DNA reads TGCAGCGTCGGTTTCGGGGGTAGGACTGAAGCTTTCTTT. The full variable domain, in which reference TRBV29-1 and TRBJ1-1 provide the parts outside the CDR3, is SAVISQKPSRDICQRGTSLTIQCQVDSQVTMMFWYRQQPGQSLTLIATANQGSEATYESGFVIDKFPISRPNLTFSTLTVSNMSPEDSSIYLCSVGFGGRTEAFFGQGTRLTVV.

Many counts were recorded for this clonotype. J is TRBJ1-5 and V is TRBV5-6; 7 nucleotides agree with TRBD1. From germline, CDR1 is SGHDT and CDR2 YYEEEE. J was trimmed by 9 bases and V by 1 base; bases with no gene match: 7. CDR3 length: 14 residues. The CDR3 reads CASSLRGHMGPQHF. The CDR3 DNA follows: TGTGCCAGCAGCTTGAGGGGGCACATGGGGCCCCAGCATTTT. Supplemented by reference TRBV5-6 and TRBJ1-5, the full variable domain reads DAGVTQSPTHLIKTRGQQVTLRCSPKSGHDTVSWYQQALGQGPQFIFQYYEEEERQRGNFPDRFSGHQFPNYSSELNVNALLLGDSALYLCASSLRGHMGPQHFGDGTRLSIL.

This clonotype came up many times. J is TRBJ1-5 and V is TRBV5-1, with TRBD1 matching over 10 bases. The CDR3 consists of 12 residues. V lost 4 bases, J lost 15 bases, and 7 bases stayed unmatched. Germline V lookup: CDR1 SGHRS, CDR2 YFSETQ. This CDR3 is CASSPTGQGWHF. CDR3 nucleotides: TGCGCCAGCAGCCCCACGGGACAGGGGTGGCATTTT.

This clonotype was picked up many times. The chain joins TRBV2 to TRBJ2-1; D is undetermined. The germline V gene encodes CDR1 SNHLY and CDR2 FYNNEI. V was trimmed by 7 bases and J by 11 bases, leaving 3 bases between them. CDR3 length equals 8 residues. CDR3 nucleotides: TGTGCCAGCATCCAGCAGTTCTTC. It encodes CASIQQFF. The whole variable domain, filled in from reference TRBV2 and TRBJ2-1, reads EPEVTQTPSHQVTQMGQEVILRCVPISNHLYFYWYRQILGQKVEFLVSFYNNEISEKSEIFDDQFSVERPDGSNFTLKIRSTKLEDSAMYFCASIQQFFGPGTRLTVL.

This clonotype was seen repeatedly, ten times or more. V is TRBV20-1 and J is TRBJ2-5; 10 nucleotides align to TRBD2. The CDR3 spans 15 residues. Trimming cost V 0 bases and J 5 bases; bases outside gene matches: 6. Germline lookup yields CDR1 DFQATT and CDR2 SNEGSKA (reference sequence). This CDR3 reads CSARDGSGGAETQYF. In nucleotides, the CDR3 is TGCAGTGCTAGAGATGGGAGCGGGGGGGCGGAGACCCAGTACTTC.

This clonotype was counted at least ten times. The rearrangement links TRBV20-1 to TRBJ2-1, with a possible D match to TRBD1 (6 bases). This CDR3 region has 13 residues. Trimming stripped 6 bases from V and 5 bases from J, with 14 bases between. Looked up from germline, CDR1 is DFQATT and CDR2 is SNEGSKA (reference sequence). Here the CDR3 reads CSAQPGQNNEQFF. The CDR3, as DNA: TGCAGTGCCCAACCCGGACAGAACAATGAGCAGTTCTTC.

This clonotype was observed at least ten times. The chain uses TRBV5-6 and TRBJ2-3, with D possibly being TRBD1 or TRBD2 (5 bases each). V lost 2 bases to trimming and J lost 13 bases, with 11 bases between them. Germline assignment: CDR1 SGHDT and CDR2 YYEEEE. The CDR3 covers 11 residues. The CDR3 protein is CASSFGVGEYF. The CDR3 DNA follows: TGTGCCAGCAGCTTTGGAGTGGGGGAGTATTTT. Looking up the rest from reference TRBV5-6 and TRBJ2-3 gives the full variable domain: DAGVTQSPTHLIKTRGQQVTLRCSPKSGHDTVSWYQQALGQGPQFIFQYYEEEERQRGNFPDRFSGHQFPNYSSELNVNALLLGDSALYLCASSFGVGEYFGPGTRLTVL.

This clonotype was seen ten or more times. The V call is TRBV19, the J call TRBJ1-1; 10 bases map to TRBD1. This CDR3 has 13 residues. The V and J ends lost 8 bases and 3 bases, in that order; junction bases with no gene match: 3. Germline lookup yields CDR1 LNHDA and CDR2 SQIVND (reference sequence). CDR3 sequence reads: CASRDRGYTEAFF. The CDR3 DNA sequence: TGTGCCAGTCGGGACAGGGGTTACACTGAAGCTTTCTTT.

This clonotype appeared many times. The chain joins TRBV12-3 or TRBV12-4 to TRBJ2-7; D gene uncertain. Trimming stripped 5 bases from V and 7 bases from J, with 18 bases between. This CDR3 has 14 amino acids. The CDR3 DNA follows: TGTGCCAGCAGTCCTACCCTAGGGTTTAAAGAGCAGTACTTC. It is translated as CASSPTLGFKEQYF.

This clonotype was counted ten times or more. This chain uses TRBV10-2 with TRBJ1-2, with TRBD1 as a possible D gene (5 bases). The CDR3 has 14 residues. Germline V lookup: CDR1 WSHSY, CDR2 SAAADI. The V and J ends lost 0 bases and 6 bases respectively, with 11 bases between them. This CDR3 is CASSESETDHGYTF. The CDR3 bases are TGCGCCAGCAGTGAGTCAGAGACAGATCATGGCTACACCTTC.

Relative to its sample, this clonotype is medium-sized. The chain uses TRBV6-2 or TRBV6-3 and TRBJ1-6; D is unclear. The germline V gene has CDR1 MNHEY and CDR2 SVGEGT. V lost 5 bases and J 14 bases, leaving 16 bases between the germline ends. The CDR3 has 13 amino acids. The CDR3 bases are TGTGCCAGCAGTGACCGATCGGGTCGATCCCTCCACTTT. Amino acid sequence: CASSDRSGRSLHF.

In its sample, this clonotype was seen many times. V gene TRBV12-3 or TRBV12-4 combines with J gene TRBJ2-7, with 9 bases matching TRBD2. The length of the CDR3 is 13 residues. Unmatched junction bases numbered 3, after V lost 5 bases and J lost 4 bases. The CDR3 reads CASSRTSGYEQYF. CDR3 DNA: TGTGCCAGCAGTCGCACTAGCGGGTACGAGCAGTACTTC.

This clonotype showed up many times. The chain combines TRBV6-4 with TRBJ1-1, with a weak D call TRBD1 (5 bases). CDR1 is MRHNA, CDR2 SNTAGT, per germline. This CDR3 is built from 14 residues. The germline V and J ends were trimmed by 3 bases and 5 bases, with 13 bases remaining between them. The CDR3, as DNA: TGTGCCAGCAGTGAGGCGGGGGGAGGTACTGAAGCTTTCTTT. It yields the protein CASSEAGGGTEAFF.

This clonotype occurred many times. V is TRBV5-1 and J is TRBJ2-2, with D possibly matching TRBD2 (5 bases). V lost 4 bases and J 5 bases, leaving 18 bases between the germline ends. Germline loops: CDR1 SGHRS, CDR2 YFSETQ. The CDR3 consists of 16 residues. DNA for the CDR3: TGCGCCAGCAGCCCTACTGCGGGCCCTATGACCGGGGAGCTGTTTTTT. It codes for CASSPTAGPMTGELFF. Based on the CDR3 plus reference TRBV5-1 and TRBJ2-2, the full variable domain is KAGVTQTPRYLIKTRGQQVTLSCSPISGHRSVSWYQQTPGQGLQFLFEYFSETQRNKGNFPGRFSGRQFSNSRSEMNVSTLELGDSALYLCASSPTAGPMTGELFFGEGSRLTVL.

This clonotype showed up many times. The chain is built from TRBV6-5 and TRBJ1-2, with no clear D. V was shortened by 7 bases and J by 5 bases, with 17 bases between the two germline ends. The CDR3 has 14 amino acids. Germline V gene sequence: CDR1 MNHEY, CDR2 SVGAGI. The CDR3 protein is CASKFSDGLYGYTF. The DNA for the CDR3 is TGTGCCAGCAAATTCTCGGACGGACTATATGGCTACACCTTC.

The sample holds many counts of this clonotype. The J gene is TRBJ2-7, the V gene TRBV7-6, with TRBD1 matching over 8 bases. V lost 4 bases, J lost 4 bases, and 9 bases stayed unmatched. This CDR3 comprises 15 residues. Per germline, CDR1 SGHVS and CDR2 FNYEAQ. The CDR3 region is CASSSWGQEGYEQYF. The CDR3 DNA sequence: TGTGCCAGCAGCTCCTGGGGACAGGAAGGGTACGAGCAGTACTTC.

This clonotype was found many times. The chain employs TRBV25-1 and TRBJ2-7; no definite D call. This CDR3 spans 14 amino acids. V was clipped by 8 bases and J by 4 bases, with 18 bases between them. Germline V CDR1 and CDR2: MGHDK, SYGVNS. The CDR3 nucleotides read TGTGCCAGCGCTCCGTCTTTAGGGATTTACGAGCAGTACTTC. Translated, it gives CASAPSLGIYEQYF.

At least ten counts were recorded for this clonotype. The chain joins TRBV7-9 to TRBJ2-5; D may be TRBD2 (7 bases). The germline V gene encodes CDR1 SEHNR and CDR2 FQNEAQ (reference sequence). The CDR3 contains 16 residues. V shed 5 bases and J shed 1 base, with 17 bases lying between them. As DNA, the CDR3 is TGTGCCAGCAGCCCAGCACCGGGGGGCTCCCAAGAGACCCAGTACTTC. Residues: CASSPAPGGSQETQYF.